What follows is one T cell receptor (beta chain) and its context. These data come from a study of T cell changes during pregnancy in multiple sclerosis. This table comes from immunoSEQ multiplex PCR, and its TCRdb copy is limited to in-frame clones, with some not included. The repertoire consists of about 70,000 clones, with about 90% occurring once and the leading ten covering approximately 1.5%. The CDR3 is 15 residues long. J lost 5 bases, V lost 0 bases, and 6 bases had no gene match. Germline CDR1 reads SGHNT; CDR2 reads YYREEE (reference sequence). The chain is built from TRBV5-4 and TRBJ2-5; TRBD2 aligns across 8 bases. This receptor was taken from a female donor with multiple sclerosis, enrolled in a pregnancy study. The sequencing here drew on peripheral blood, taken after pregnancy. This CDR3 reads CASSLGGSGTETQYF. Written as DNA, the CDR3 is TGTGCCAGCAGCTTGGGTGGTAGCGGGACGGAGACCCAGTACTTC.